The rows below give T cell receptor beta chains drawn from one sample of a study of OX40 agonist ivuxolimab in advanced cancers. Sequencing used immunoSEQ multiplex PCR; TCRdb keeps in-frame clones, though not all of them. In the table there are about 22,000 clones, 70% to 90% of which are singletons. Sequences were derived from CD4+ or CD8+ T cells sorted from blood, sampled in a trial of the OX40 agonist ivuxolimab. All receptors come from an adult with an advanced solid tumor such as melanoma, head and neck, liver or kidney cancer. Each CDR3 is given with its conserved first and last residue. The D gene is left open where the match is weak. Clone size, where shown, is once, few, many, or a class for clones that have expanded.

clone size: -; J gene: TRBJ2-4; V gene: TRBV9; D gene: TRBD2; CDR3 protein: CASSPSGANKNIQYF; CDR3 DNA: TGTGCCAGCAGCCCTAGCGGGGCCAACAAAAACATTCAGTACTTC
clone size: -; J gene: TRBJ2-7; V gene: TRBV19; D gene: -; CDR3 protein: CASSPGTPYEQYF; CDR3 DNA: TGTGCCAGTAGCCCCGGGACTCCCTACGAGCAGTACTTC
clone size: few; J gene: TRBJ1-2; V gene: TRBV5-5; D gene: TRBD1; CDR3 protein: CASSRDRPPYGYTF; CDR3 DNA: TGTGCCAGCAGCCGGGACAGACCCCCCTATGGCTACACCTTC
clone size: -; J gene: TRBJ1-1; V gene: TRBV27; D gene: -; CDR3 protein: CASSLAGRPNTEAFF; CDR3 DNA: TGTGCCAGCAGTTTAGCTGGGCGACCGAACACTGAAGCTTTCTTT
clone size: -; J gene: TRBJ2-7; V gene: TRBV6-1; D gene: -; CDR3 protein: CASRVFGYEQYF; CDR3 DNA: TGTGCCAGCAGGGTATTCGGCTACGAGCAGTACTTC
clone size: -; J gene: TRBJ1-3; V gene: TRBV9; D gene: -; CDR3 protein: CASSGGGGNTIYF; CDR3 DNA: TGTGCCAGCAGCGGAGGAGGTGGAAACACCATATATTTT
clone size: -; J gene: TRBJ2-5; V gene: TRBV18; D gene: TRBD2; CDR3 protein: CASSPSISGRSSETQYF; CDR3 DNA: TGTGCCAGCTCACCATCAATAAGCGGGAGAAGCTCGGAGACCCAGTACTTC
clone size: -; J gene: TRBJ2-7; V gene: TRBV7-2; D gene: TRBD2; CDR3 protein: CASSDIEGLASEQYF; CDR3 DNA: TGTGCCAGCAGTGATATAGAAGGACTAGCGTCCGAGCAGTACTTC
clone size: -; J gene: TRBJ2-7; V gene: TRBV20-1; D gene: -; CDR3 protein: CSARGGYEQYF; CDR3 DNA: TGCAGTGCTAGAGGGGGTTACGAGCAGTACTTC
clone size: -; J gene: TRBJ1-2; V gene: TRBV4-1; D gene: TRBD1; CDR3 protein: CASSQGQLRDGYTF; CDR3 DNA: TGCGCCAGCAGCCAGGGACAGCTCCGGGATGGCTACACCTTC
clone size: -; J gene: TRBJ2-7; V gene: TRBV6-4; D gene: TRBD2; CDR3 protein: CASSDSLPRLANYEQYF; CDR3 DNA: TGTGCCAGCAGTGACTCCCTTCCCCGACTAGCAAACTACGAGCAGTACTTC
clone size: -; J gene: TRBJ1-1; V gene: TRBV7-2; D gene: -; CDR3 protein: CATTGNPRWAFF; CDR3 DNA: TGTGCCACTACAGGGAATCCCCGGTGGGCTTTCTTT
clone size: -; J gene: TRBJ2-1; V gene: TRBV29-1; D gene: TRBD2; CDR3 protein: CSVDNGGGDYYNEQFF; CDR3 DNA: TGCAGCGTTGATAATGGTGGGGGGGATTACTACAATGAGCAGTTCTTC
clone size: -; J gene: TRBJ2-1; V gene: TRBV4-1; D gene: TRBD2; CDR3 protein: CASSQGTGTSYNEQFF; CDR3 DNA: TGCGCCAGCAGCCAAGGGACCGGGACTAGCTACAATGAGCAGTTCTTC
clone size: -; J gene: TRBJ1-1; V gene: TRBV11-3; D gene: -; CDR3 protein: CASSLMNTEAFF; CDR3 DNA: TGTGCCAGCAGCTTAATGAACACTGAAGCTTTCTTT
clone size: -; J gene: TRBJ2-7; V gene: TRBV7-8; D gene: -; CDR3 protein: CASSFNYEQYF; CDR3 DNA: TGTGCCAGCAGTTTTAATTACGAGCAGTACTTC
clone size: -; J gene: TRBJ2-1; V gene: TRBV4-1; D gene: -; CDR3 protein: CASSQDGANEQFF; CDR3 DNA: TGCGCCAGCAGCCAAGACGGAGCCAATGAGCAGTTCTTC
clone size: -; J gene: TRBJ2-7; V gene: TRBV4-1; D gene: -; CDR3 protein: CASSLGVDTYEQYF; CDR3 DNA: TGCGCCAGCAGCCTGGGGGTAGACACCTACGAGCAGTACTTC
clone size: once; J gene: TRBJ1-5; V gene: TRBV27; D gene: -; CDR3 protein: CASSRTGFNQPQHF; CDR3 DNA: TGTGCCAGCAGTCGTACAGGTTTTAATCAGCCCCAGCATTTT
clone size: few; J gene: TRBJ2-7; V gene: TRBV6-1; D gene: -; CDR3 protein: CASVGTVNEQYF; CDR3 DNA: TGTGCCAGCGTGGGAACAGTCAACGAGCAGTACTTC
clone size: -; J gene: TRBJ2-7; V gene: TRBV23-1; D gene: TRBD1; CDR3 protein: CASSQYRGMWAYEQYF; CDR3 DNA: TGCGCCAGCAGTCAATACAGGGGTATGTGGGCCTACGAGCAGTACTTC
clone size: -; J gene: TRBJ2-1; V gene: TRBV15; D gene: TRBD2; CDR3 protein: CATSTVPAGRYNEQFF; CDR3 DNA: TGTGCCACCAGCACCGTCCCAGCGGGGAGGTACAATGAGCAGTTCTTC
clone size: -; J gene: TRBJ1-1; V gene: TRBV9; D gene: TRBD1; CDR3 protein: CASSGLQGVSSPAFF; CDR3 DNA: TGTGCCAGCAGCGGTTTGCAGGGGGTTTCTTCCCCGGCTTTCTTT
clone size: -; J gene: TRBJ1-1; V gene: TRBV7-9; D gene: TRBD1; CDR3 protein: CASSYPGTGLLNTEAFF; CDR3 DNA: TGTGCCAGCAGCTACCCGGGGACAGGCCTTTTGAACACTGAAGCTTTCTTT
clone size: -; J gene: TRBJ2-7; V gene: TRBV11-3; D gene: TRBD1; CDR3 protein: CASSLPALRQDRGGYEQYF; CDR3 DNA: TGTGCCAGCAGCTTACCCGCATTACGCCAGGACAGGGGTGGCTACGAGCAGTACTTC
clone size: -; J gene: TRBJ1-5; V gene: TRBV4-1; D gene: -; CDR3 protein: CASSLGRNNQPQHF; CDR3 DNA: TGCGCCAGCAGCCTTGGACGGAACAATCAGCCCCAGCATTTT
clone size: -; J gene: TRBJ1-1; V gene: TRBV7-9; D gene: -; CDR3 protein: CASSLAGTPTDEAFF; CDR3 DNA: TGTGCCAGCAGCTTAGCCGGGACACCGACGGATGAAGCTTTCTTT
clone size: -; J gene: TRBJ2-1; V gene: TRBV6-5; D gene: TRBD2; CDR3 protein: CASSYGLAGGYNEQFF; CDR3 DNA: TGTGCCAGCAGTTACGGACTAGCGGGAGGGTACAATGAGCAGTTCTTC
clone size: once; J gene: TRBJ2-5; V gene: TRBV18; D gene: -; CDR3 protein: CASSPWVRTLGETQYF; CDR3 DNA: TGTGCCAGCTCACCATGGGTCAGGACCCTTGGGGAGACCCAGTACTTC
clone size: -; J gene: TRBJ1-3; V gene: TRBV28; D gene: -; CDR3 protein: CASRAQHLSGNTIYF; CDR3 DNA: TGTGCCAGCAGGGCTCAGCATCTCTCTGGAAACACCATATATTTT
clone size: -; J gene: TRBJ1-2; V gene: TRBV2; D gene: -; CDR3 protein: CASSESGSYGYTF; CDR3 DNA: TGTGCCAGCAGTGAATCGGGTTCCTATGGCTACACCTTC
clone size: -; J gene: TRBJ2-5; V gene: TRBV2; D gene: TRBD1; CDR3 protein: CASSEALRGTGDPETQYF; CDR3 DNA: TGTGCCAGCAGTGAAGCGCTTCGGGGGACAGGGGATCCCGAGACCCAGTACTTC
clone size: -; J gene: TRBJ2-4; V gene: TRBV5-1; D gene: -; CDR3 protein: CASSLRSLELAKNIQYF; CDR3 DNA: TGCGCCAGCAGCTTAAGGTCCCTCGAGCTAGCCAAAAACATTCAGTACTTC
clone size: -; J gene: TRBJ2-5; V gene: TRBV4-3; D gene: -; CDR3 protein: CASSQGLGGETQYF; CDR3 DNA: TGCGCCAGCAGCCAAGGATTAGGAGGAGAGACCCAGTACTTC
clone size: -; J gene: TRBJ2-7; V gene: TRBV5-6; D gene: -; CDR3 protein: CASSTSYEQYF; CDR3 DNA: TGTGCCAGCAGTACCTCCTACGAGCAGTACTTC
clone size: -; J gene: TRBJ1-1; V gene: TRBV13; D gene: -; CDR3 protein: CASSESVGRPEAFF; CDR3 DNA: TGTGCCAGCAGTGAATCGGTGGGGCGGCCTGAAGCTTTCTTT
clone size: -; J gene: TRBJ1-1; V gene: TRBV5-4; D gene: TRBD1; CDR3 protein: CASRSTGEGWTEAFF; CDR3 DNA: TGTGCCAGCAGGTCGACAGGGGAAGGGTGGACTGAAGCTTTCTTT
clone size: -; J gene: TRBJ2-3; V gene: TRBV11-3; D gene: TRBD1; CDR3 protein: CASSFRQGGSRTDTQYF; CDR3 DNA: TGTGCCAGCAGCTTCCGACAGGGGGGATCCCGCACAGATACGCAGTATTTT
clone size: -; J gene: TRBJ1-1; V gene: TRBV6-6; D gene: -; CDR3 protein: CASGPGTEAFF; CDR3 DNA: TGTGCCAGTGGCCCAGGCACTGAAGCTTTCTTT
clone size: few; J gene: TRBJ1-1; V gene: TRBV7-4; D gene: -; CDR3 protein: CASSPLAPNTEAFF; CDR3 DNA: TGTGCCAGCAGCCCCTTGGCCCCGAACACTGAAGCTTTCTTT
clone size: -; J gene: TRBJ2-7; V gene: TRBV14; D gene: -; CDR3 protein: CASSQGRFLEQYF; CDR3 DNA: TGTGCCAGCAGCCAAGGAAGGTTTCTCGAGCAGTACTTC
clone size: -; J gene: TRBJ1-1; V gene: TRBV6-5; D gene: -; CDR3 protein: CASSSAGRTEAFF; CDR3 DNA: TGTGCCAGCAGTTCTGCGGGCAGAACTGAAGCTTTCTTT
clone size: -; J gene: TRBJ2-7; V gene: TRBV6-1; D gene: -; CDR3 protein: CASSPGWGSEQYF; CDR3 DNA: TGTGCCAGCAGTCCAGGGTGGGGGTCTGAGCAGTACTTC
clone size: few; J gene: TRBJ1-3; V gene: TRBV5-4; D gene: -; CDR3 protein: CASSSRGSGNTIYF; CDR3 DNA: TGTGCCAGCAGCTCGCGGGGCTCTGGAAACACCATATATTTT
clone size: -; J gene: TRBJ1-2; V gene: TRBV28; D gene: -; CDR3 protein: CASSHHLRRVNYGYTF; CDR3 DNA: TGTGCCAGCAGTCACCACCTCCGGCGAGTTAACTATGGCTACACCTTC
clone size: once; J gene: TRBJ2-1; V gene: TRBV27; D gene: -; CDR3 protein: CASSRSGNEQFF; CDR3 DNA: TGTGCCAGCAGCCGTAGTGGTAATGAGCAGTTCTTC
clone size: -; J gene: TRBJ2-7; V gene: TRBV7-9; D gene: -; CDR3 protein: CASSLEGPDGEQYF; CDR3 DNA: TGTGCCAGCAGCTTAGAAGGTCCCGACGGGGAGCAGTACTTC
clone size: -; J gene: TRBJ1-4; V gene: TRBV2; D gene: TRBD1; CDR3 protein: CASSAGQANFNEKLFF; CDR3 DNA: TGTGCCAGCAGCGCGGGACAGGCCAACTTTAATGAAAAACTGTTTTTT
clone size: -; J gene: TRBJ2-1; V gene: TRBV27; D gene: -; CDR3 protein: CASSTSTTGISYNEQFF; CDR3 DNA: TGTGCCAGCAGTACTTCAACTACAGGGATCTCCTACAATGAGCAGTTCTTC
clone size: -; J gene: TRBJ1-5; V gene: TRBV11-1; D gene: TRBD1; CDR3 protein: CASSSGQGFNQPQHF; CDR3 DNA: TGTGCCAGCAGCTCAGGACAGGGGTTCAATCAGCCCCAGCATTTT